A selection of T cell receptor beta chains follows, all from one sample in a study of cytotoxic CD8 clonotypes in ibrutinib-treated CLL. This table comes from immunoSEQ multiplex PCR, and its TCRdb copy is limited to in-frame clones, with some not included. In the table there are 20,000 to 30,000 clones, less than 80% of which are singletons. Sequenced material: PBMCs, taken before ibrutinib treatment. The source of these receptors is a human donor with chronic lymphocytic leukemia. Each CDR3 is given with its conserved first and last residue. The D gene is left open where the match is weak. Not all rows give a size; the values are once, few, many and, for expanded clones, a class.

TRBD2	TRBV10-1	once	TRBJ2-1	TGCGCCAGCAGTGAGGGCGGGAGGACTGAGCAGTTCTTC	CASSEGGRTEQFF
.	TRBV14	.	TRBJ2-1	TGTGCCAGCAGCCAGAAGCAGCCAAGTATCAATGAGCAGTTCTTC	CASSQKQPSINEQFF
.	TRBV19	few	TRBJ1-1	TGTGCCAGTAGCCCGCCCGTGAGGGTGAGCACTGAAGCTTTCTTT	CASSPPVRVSTEAFF
TRBD1	TRBV7-6	few	TRBJ1-3	TGTGCCAGCTTAGGACAGGGATCCTCTGGAAACACCATATATTTT	CASLGQGSSGNTIYF
.	TRBV28	.	TRBJ1-1	TGTGCCAGCAGTTTACAGGGGAGGTCGTTGATCAACACTGAAGCTTTCTTT	CASSLQGRSLINTEAFF
TRBD1	TRBV15	.	TRBJ1-5	TGTGCCACCAGCAGAGACCTCAGGGGGCAGCCCCAGCATTTT	CATSRDLRGQPQHF
TRBD2	TRBV7-9	.	TRBJ2-1	TGTGCCAGCAGCTTTAGGGCGGGGGCCTACAATGAGCAGTTCTTC	CASSFRAGAYNEQFF
.	TRBV9	.	TRBJ1-4	TGTGCCAGCAGCGTTCACACGAATAATGAAAAACTGTTTTTT	CASSVHTNNEKLFF
TRBD2	TRBV6-1	.	TRBJ2-1	TGTGCCAGCAGGGGAGGGCCGATTGAGCAGTTCTTC	CASRGGPIEQFF
TRBD2	TRBV11-3	once	TRBJ2-1	TGTGCCAGCAGCTTTGGCGGGAGACGCAATGAGCAGTTCTTC	CASSFGGRRNEQFF
.	TRBV15	.	TRBJ2-3	TGTGCCACCAGCAGGCGACAGGAGTCCGGCACAGATACGCAGTATTTT	CATSRRQESGTDTQYF
TRBD2	TRBV2	.	TRBJ2-5	TGTGCCAGCAGTGAAGAGGGTAGCGGGAGTGGAGAGACCCAGTACTTC	CASSEEGSGSGETQYF
TRBD1	TRBV6-4	.	TRBJ1-2	TGTGCCAGCAGTGACTGGTCAGGGGGCGCGAGGAATGGCTACACCTTC	CASSDWSGGARNGYTF
.	TRBV7-8	.	TRBJ2-1	TGTGCCAGCAGCTTAGACAGGTTATCCTACAATGAGCAGTTCTTC	CASSLDRLSYNEQFF
.	TRBV10-3	.	TRBJ2-3	TGTGCCATCGACGACGGGAGAGGGTCAGATACGCAGTATTTT	CAIDDGRGSDTQYF
.	TRBV7-7	once	TRBJ2-1	TGTGCCAGCAGCTTAGATCGCCAGGGTCATGAGCAGTTCTTC	CASSLDRQGHEQFF
TRBD1	TRBV9	few	TRBJ2-2	TGTGCCAGCACCCCAAGGACAGGGGGCTTGTCCGGGGAGCTGTTTTTT	CASTPRTGGLSGELFF
.	TRBV19	once	TRBJ1-1	TGTGCCAGTAGTATAGCTAGGACAGTGAACACTGAAGCTTTCTTT	CASSIARTVNTEAFF
TRBD2	TRBV4-1	.	TRBJ2-7	TGCGCCAGCAGCCAATCGGGCCTAGCGGCACTTTGGGGGGAGCAGTACTTC	CASSQSGLAALWGEQYF
TRBD1	TRBV7-2	.	TRBJ1-5	TGTGCCAGCAGCTTGTCCCGGGACAGGGGGCAAGGCAATCAGCCCCAGCATTTT	CASSLSRDRGQGNQPQHF
.	TRBV7-6	.	TRBJ1-5	TGTGCCAGCAGCTTAGGTTCGGCTAGCAATCAGCCCCAGCATTTT	CASSLGSASNQPQHF
TRBD2	TRBV27	.	TRBJ2-1	TGTGCCAGCAGTTCGAGCGGGACCCACAATGAGCAGTTCTTC	CASSSSGTHNEQFF
TRBD2	TRBV7-2	.	TRBJ2-7	TGTGCCAGCACCCTCTCCCCCACGGGAGGGCTGGGGTACGAGCAGTACTTC	CASTLSPTGGLGYEQYF
.	TRBV5-1	.	TRBJ1-3	TGCGCCAGCGGGGAGGGCCGTTCTGGAAACACCATATATTTT	CASGEGRSGNTIYF
.	TRBV2	.	TRBJ2-1	TGTGCCAGCAGTGACCGGTCGGTCCCAACCAATGAGCAGTTCTTC	CASSDRSVPTNEQFF
.	TRBV5-8	.	TRBJ1-1	TGTGCCAGCACCTTGCGGGGAGGCACTGAAGCTTTCTTT	CASTLRGGTEAFF
TRBD2	TRBV7-3	.	TRBJ2-2	TGTGCCAGCAGCCCCGATAGCGGGAGCTTTACCGGGGAGCTGTTTTTT	CASSPDSGSFTGELFF
.	TRBV15	.	TRBJ2-5	TGTGCCAGGCTATGTGGGGCATGGGAGACCCAGTACTTC	CARLCGAWETQYF
TRBD1	TRBV29-1	.	TRBJ2-1	TGCAGCGTTCGGACAGGGGGCGAGGGTGAGCAGTTCTTC	CSVRTGGEGEQFF
.	TRBV10-2	.	TRBJ1-2	TGCGCCAGCAGTGATAGGGAGGGAATCTATGGCTACACCTTC	CASSDREGIYGYTF
.	TRBV7-9	few	TRBJ2-2	TGTGCCAGCAGCACCCCCAGGGAATGGTCCAACACCGGGGAGCTGTTTTTT	CASSTPREWSNTGELFF
TRBD2	TRBV19	.	TRBJ2-5	TGTGCCAGTAGTGACCCCCTCGGGACTAGCGGGAGCGCCCAAGAGACCCAGTACTTC	CASSDPLGTSGSAQETQYF
TRBD2	TRBV6-5	.	TRBJ2-3	TGTGCCAGCAGAGGACTAGCTCCTAGCACAGATACGCAGTATTTT	CASRGLAPSTDTQYF
TRBD1	TRBV5-1	.	TRBJ2-3	TGCGCCAGCAGCCGGGGACAGGGCGGGTCAGATACGCAGTATTTT	CASSRGQGGSDTQYF
TRBD2	TRBV10-2	.	TRBJ2-3	TGCGCCAGCAGTGGAGATCGGGGGGGAAAGGGAGATACGCAGTATTTT	CASSGDRGGKGDTQYF
TRBD2	TRBV19	.	TRBJ2-1	TGTGCCAGTAGTAAACCCCTAGCTGGAGCGGGGGGTTACAATGAGCAGTTCTTC	CASSKPLAGAGGYNEQFF
.	TRBV7-2	once	TRBJ1-1	TGTGCCAGCAGCTACCGAAGGGCCTTTGAGAACGAAGCTTTCTTT	CASSYRRAFENEAFF
.	TRBV10-3	.	TRBJ1-1	TGTGCCACCCAATACCTTATGAACACTGAAGCTTTCTTT	CATQYLMNTEAFF
.	TRBV5-1	.	TRBJ2-5	TGCGCCAGCAGCTTCGACATGACGCTAGGATCGGAGACCCAGTACTTC	CASSFDMTLGSETQYF
TRBD2	TRBV6-5	.	TRBJ2-5	TGTGCCAGCAGACGACTAGCCGAAGAGACCCAGTACTTC	CASRRLAEETQYF
.	TRBV10-3	.	TRBJ1-2	TGTGCCATCAGTCAGACAGGAGCCTCGTATGGCTACACCTTC	CAISQTGASYGYTF
TRBD2	TRBV5-4	once	TRBJ2-7	TGTGCCAGCAGCTTGGGGACTAGCGGGATGTACGAGCAGTACTTC	CASSLGTSGMYEQYF
TRBD1	TRBV19	few	TRBJ2-7	TGTGCCAGTAGTACCGGACAGGGACGAGTCGAGCAGTACTTC	CASSTGQGRVEQYF
.	TRBV9	.	TRBJ2-2	TGTGCCAGCAGCGTAAATCCGGACGGTAACACCGGGGAGCTGTTTTTT	CASSVNPDGNTGELFF
TRBD2	TRBV11-3	.	TRBJ2-1	TGTGCCAGCAGTAGGATAGCGGGAGCCTACAATGAGCAGTTCTTC	CASSRIAGAYNEQFF
.	TRBV28	.	TRBJ2-7	TGTGCCAGCAGTTTACCCTCCCCCACAGGGATCTACGAGCAGTACTTC	CASSLPSPTGIYEQYF
.	TRBV13	.	TRBJ2-3	TGTGCCAGCAGCTCCCGCCCGACGGGAGCAACAGATACGCAGTATTTT	CASSSRPTGATDTQYF
TRBD1	TRBV19	.	TRBJ2-3	TGTGCCAGTAGTGTCCAGGGGGTTGGAACAGATACGCAGTATTTT	CASSVQGVGTDTQYF
.	TRBV5-1	once	TRBJ2-5	TGCGCCAGCAGCCCTGGTCCCTCGTACCAAGAGACCCAGTACTTC	CASSPGPSYQETQYF
.	TRBV28	.	TRBJ1-1	TGTGCCAGCAGTACACCCCCGCCGGAGAACACTGAAGCTTTCTTT	CASSTPPPENTEAFF